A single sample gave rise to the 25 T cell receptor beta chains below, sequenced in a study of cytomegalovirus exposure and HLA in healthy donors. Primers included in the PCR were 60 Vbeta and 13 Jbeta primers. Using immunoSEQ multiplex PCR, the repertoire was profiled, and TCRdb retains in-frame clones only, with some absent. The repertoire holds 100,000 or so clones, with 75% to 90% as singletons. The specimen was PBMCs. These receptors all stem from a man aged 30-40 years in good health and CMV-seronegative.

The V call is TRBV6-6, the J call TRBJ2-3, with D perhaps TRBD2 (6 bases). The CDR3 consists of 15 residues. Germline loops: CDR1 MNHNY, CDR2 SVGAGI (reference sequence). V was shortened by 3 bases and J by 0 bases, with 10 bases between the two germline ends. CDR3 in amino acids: CASSYWGTSTDTQYF. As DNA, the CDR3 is TGTGCCAGCAGTTATTGGGGGACTAGCACAGATACGCAGTATTTT.

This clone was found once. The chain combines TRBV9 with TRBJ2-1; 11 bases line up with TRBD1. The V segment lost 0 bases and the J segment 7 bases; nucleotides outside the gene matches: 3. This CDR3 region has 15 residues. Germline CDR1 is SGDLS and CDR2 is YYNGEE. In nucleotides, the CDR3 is TGTGCCAGCAGCGTAGTGGGGACAGGGGGGAATGAGCAGTTCTTC. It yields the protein CASSVVGTGGNEQFF.

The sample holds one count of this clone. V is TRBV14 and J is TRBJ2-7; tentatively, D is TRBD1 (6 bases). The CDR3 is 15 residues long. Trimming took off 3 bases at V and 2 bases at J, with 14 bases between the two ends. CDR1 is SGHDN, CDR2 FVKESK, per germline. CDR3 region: CASSHLSTGTYEQYF. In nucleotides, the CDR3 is TGTGCCAGCAGCCACCTTAGCACAGGGACCTACGAGCAGTACTTC.

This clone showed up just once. Written as DNA, the CDR3 is TGTGCCAGCAGCTCAGGACAGTATAAAGAGACCCAGTACTTC. Its protein product is CASSSGQYKETQYF. The gene calls are TRBV7-9 and TRBJ2-5; D possibly corresponds to TRBD1 (6 bases). Trimming pared 4 bases from V and 3 bases from J, leaving 12 bases between. Germline CDR1 and CDR2: SEHNR and FQNEAQ (reference sequence). This CDR3 comprises 14 residues.

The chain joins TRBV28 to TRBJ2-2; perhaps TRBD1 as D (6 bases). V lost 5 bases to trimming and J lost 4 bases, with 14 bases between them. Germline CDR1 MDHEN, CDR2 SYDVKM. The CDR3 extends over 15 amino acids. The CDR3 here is CASSTTDRITGELFF. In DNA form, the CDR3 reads TGTGCCAGCAGTACTACGGACAGAATCACCGGGGAGCTGTTTTTT.

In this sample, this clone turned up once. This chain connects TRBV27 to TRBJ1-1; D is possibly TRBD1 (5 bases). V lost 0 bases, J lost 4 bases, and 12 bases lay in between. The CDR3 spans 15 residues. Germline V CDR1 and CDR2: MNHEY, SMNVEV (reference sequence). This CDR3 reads CASSLSWHGGTEAFF. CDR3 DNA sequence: TGTGCCAGCAGTTTATCGTGGCACGGGGGCACTGAAGCTTTCTTT.

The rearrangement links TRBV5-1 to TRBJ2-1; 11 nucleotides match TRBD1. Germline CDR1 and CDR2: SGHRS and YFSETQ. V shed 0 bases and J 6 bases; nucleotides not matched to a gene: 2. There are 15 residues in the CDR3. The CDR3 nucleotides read TGCGCCAGCAGCTTGGGTGGGACAGGGGGCAATGAGCAGTTCTTC. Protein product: CASSLGGTGGNEQFF.

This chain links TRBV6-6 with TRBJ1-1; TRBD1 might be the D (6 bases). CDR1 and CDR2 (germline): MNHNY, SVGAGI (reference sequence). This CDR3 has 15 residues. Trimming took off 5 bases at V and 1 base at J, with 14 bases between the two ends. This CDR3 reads CASSPLQGQNTEAFF. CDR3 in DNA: TGTGCCAGCAGTCCATTACAGGGCCAGAACACTGAAGCTTTCTTT.

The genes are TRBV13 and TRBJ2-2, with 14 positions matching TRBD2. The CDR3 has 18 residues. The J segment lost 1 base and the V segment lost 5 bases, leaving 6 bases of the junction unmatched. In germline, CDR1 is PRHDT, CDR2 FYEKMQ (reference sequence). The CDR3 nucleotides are TGTGCCAGCAGCCCGGGACTAGCGGGGGCCCTGAACACCGGGGAGCTGTTTTTT. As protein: CASSPGLAGALNTGELFF.

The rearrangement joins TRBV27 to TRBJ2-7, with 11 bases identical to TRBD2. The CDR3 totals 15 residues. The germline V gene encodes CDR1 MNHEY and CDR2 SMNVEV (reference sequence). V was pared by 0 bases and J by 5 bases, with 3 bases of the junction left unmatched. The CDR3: CASSLSTSGTDEQYF. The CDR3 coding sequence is TGTGCCAGCAGTTTATCGACTAGCGGGACAGACGAGCAGTACTTC.

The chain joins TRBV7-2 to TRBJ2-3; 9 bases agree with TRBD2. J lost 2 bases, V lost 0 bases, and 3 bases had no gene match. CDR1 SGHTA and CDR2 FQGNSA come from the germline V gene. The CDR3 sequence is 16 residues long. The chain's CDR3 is CASSLARLADTDTQYF. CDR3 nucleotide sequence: TGTGCCAGCAGCTTAGCCCGACTAGCGGACACAGATACGCAGTATTTT.

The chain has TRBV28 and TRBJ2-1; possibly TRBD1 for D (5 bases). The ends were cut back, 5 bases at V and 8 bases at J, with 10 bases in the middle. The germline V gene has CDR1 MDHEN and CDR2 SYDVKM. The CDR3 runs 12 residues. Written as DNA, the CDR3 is TGTGCCAGCAGTATCAGGGTTGATGAGCAGTTCTTC. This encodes CASSIRVDEQFF.

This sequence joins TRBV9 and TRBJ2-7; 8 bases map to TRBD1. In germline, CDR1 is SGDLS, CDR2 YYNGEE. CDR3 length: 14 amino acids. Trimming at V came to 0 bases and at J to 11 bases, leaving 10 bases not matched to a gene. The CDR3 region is CASSVGGTGQREYF. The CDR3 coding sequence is TGTGCCAGCAGCGTAGGAGGGACAGGCCAAAGAGAGTACTTC.

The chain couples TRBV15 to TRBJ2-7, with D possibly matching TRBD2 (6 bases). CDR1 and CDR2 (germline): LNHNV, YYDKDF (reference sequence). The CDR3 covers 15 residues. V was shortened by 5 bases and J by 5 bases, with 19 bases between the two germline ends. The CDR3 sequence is CATSSAAPGVNEQYF. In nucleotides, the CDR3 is TGTGCCACCAGCTCCGCTGCGCCGGGAGTGAACGAGCAGTACTTC.

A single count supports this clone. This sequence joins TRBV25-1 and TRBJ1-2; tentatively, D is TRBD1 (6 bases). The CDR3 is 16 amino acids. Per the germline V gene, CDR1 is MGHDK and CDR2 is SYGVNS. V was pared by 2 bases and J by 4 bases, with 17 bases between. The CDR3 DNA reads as TGTGCCAGCAGTGAAGGTATAGCAGGGGCCGCCTATGGCTACACCTTC. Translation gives CASSEGIAGAAYGYTF.

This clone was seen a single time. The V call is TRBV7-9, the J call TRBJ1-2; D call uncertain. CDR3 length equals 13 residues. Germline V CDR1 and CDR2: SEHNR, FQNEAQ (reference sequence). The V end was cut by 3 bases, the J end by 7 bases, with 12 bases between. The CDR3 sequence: CASSLGTVAGYTF. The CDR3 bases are TGTGCCAGCAGCTTGGGTACAGTTGCTGGCTACACCTTC. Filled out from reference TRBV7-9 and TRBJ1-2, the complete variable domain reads DTGVSQNPRHKITKRGQNVTFRCDPISEHNRLYWYRQTLGQGPEFLTYFQNEAQLEKSRLLSDRFSAERPKGSFSTLEIQRTEQGDSAMYLCASSLGTVAGYTFGSGTRLTVV.

The chain's CDR3 is CASRRGHQGETQYF. CDR3 nucleotide sequence: TGTGCCAGCAGACGCGGTCACCAAGGAGAGACCCAGTACTTC. V usage is TRBV6-5 and J usage is TRBJ2-5; D call uncertain. The CDR3 runs 14 residues. The germline CDR1 and CDR2 sequences are MNHEY and SVGAGI. The V and J ends lost 6 bases and 4 bases respectively, with 15 bases between them.

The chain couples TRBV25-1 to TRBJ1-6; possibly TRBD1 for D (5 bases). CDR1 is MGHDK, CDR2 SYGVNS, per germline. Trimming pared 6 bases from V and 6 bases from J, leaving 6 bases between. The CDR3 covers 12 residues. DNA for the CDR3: TGTGCCAGCAGGACAGCTAATTCACCCCTCCACTTT. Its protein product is CASRTANSPLHF.

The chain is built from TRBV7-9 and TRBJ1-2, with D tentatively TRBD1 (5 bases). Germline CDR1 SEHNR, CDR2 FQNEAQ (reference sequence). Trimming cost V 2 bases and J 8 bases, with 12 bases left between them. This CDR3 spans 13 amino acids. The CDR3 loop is CASSLSRAEGYTF. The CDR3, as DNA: TGTGCCAGCAGCTTATCCAGGGCTGAGGGCTACACCTTC.

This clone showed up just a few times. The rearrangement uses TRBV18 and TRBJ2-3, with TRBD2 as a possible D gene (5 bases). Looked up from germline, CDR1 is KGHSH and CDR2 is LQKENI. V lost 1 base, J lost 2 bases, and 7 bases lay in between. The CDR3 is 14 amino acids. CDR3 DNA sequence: TGTGCCAGCTCACCACGAGCGGCCACAGATACGCAGTATTTT. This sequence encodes CASSPRAATDTQYF. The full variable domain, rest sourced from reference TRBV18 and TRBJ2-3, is NAGVMQNPRHLVRRRGQEARLRCSPMKGHSHVYWYRQLPEEGLKFMVYLQKENIIDESGMPKERFSAEFPKEGPSILRIQQVVRGDSAAYFCASSPRAATDTQYFGPGTRLTVL.

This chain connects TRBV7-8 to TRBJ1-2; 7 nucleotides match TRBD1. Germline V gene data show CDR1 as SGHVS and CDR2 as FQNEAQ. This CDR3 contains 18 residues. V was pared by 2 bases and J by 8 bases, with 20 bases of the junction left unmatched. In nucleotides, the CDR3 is TGTGCCAGCAGCTTAAGATCACAGGGGCCGACACCTTATCTGGGCTACACCTTC. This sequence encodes CASSLRSQGPTPYLGYTF.

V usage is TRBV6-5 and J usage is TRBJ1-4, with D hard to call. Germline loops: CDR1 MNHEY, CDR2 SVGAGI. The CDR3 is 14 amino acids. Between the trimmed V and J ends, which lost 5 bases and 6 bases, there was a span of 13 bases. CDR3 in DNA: TGTGCCAGCAGTACCCGGGTGGAAGATGAAAAACTGTTTTTT. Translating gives CASSTRVEDEKLFF.

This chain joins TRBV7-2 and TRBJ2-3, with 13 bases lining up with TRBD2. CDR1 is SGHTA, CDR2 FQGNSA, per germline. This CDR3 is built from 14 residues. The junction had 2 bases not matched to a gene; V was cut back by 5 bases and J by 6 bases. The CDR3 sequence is CASSVGLAGDTQYF. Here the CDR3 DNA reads TGTGCCAGCAGCGTGGGACTAGCGGGGGATACGCAGTATTTT.

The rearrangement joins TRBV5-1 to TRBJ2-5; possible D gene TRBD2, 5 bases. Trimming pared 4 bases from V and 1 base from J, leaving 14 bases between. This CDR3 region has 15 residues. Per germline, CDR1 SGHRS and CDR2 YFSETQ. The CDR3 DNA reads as TGCGCCAGCAGCCGTTTTGCTAGCACCCAAGAGACCCAGTACTTC. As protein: CASSRFASTQETQYF.

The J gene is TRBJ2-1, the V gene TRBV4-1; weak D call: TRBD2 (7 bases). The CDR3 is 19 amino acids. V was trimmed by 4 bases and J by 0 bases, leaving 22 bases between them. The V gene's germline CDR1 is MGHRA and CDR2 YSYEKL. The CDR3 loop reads CASSLRPGGLSSSYNEQFF. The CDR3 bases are TGCGCCAGCAGCCTCCGTCCGGGGGGCCTCTCCAGCTCCTACAATGAGCAGTTCTTC.